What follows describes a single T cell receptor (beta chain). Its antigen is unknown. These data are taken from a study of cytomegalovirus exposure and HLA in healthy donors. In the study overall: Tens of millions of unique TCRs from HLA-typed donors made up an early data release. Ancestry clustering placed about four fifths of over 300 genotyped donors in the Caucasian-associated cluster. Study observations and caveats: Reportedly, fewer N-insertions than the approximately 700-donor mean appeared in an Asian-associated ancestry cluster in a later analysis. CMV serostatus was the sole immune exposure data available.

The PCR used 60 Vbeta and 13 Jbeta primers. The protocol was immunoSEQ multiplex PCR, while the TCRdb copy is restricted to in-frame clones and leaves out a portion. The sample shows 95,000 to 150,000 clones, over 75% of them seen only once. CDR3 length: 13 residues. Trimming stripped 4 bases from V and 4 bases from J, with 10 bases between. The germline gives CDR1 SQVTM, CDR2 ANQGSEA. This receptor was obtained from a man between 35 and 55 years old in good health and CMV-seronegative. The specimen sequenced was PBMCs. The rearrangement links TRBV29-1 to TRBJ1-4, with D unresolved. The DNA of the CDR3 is TGCAGCGTTGCAAGCAGGAATAATGAAAAACTGTTTTTT. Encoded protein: CSVASRNNEKLFF.